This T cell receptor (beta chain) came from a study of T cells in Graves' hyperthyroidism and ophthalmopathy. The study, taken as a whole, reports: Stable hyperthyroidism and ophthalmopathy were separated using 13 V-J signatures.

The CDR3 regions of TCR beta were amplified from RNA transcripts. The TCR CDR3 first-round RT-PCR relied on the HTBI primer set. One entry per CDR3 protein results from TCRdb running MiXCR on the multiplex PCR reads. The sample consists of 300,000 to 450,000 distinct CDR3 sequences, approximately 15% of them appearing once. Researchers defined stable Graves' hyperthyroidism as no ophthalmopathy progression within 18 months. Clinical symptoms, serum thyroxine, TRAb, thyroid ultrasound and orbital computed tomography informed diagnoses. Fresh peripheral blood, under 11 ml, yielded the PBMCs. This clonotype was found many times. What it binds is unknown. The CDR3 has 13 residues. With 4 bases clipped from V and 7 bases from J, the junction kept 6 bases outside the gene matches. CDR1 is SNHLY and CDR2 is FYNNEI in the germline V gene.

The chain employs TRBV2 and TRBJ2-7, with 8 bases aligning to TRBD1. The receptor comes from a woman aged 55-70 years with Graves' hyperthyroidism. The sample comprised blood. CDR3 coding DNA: TGTGCCAGCAGTGCCGGACAGGGCGGGGAGCAGTACTTC. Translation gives CASSAGQGGEQYF.